What follows are 13 T cell receptor beta chains derived from one specimen sequenced in a study of T cells of healthy individuals. TCRdb analysed the 5' RACE reads with MiXCR anew, one entry per CDR3 protein. This sample has some 69,000 distinct CDR3 sequences; 15% to 20% occur once, and the top ten carry around 4.6%. All receptors come from a human donor in good health.

This chain links TRBV5-1 with TRBJ1-4, with D possibly TRBD1 on 5 matching bases. The CDR3 has 14 residues. Germline loops: CDR1 SGHRS, CDR2 YFSETQ. Trimming removed 5 bases from V and 0 bases from J, with 8 bases in between. The CDR3 coding sequence is TGCGCCAGCAGACAGGACGCAACTAATGAAAAACTGTTTTTT. As protein: CASRQDATNEKLFF.

This clonotype was recorded at least ten times. This chain joins TRBV6-1 and TRBJ1-3; no firm D call. The germline V gene encodes CDR1 MNHNS and CDR2 SASEGT. The ends were cut back, 2 bases at V and 6 bases at J, with 11 bases in the middle. The CDR3 runs 14 residues. As DNA, the CDR3 is TGTGCCAGCAGTGAAAACCAGGCGGTAAACACCATATATTTT. Its translation: CASSENQAVNTIYF.

Within the sample, this clonotype is medium-sized. J is TRBJ1-6 and V is TRBV7-2; tentatively, D is TRBD1 (5 bases). V was cut by 10 bases and J by 0 bases, with 19 bases left in between. The CDR3 consists of 17 residues. The V gene's germline CDR1 is SGHTA and CDR2 FQGNSA. The CDR3 coding sequence is TGTGCCACCCCACTCCTCCGGGGGATCTCCTATAATTCACCCCTCCACTTT. Its translation is CATPLLRGISYNSPLHF.

This clonotype was counted a single time. V usage is TRBV20-1 and J usage is TRBJ2-1; 12 bases line up with TRBD2. The CDR3 runs 17 residues. Trimming removed 1 base from V and 6 bases from J; junction bases left unmatched: 10. Germline V gene lookup returns CDR1 DFQATT and CDR2 SNEGSKA (reference sequence). The CDR3 here is CSARGLAGGDPSNEQFF. CDR3 coding DNA: TGCAGTGCTAGAGGGCTAGCGGGGGGGGACCCCTCCAATGAGCAGTTCTTC.

This clonotype has just a few counts. The chain joins TRBV7-8 to TRBJ2-3; 10 positions match TRBD1. V was clipped by 8 bases and J by 4 bases; unmatched bases: 3. Germline V CDR1 and CDR2: SGHVS, FQNEAQ. The CDR3 is 13 residues long. This chain's CDR3 is CASWDRGPDTQYF. As DNA, the CDR3 is TGTGCCAGCTGGGACAGGGGTCCAGATACGCAGTATTTT.

The table lists this clonotype with a few counts. The chain carries TRBV5-4 and TRBJ2-2, with 8 bases identical to TRBD2. The CDR3 sequence is 14 residues long. Germline V gene lookup returns CDR1 SGHNT and CDR2 YYREEE (reference sequence). J was trimmed by 5 bases and V by 9 bases; bases with no gene match: 9. In nucleotides, the CDR3 is TGTGCCACCATCGGGGGGGCTGAGACCGGGGAGCTGTTTTTT. Amino acids: CATIGGAETGELFF.

This sequence joins TRBV6-5 and TRBJ2-7, with 14 bases fitting TRBD2. Germline values: CDR1 MNHEY, CDR2 SVGAGI. The CDR3 totals 15 residues. With V trimmed by 5 bases and J by 6 bases, 6 bases remained unmatched. This chain's CDR3 is CASSHLTSGRGEQYF. Here the CDR3 DNA reads TGTGCCAGCAGTCATCTGACTAGCGGGAGGGGCGAGCAGTACTTC.

CDR3 DNA: TGTGCCTGGATTCGGCGGCGGGAAGGTGAGCAGTACTTC. Its translation is CAWIRRREGEQYF. The chain is built from TRBV30 and TRBJ2-7; D may be TRBD2 (6 bases). Trimming removed 4 bases from V and 7 bases from J, with 17 bases in between. CDR1 and CDR2 from the germline V gene are GTSNPN and SVGIG (reference sequence). The CDR3 consists of 13 residues.

In this sample, this clonotype turned up many times. The chain uses TRBV12-3 or TRBV12-4 and TRBJ1-1; D unresolved. V lost 8 bases and J lost 1, with 14 bases in between. The CDR3 sequence is 14 residues long. The CDR3 protein is CASFRMGENTEAFF. CDR3 DNA sequence: TGTGCCAGCTTTAGAATGGGAGAGAACACTGAAGCTTTCTTT.

This clonotype came up many times. The chain is built from TRBV20-1 and TRBJ2-1; 13 bases are a match to TRBD2. CDR3 length: 14 amino acids. V lost 1 base to trimming and J lost 8 bases; unmatched junction nucleotides: 2. Germline values: CDR1 DFQATT, CDR2 SNEGSKA (reference sequence). The CDR3 DNA is TGCAGTGCTAGAGGCGGGACTAGCGGGGATGAGCAGTTCTTC. Translating it yields CSARGGTSGDEQFF.

This clonotype was counted once. The V gene is TRBV7-9, the J gene TRBJ1-4; TRBD1 is a possible D gene (6 bases). CDR3 size: 15 residues. CDR1 and CDR2 from the germline V gene are SEHNR and FQNEAQ (reference sequence). The V and J ends lost 4 bases and 5 bases respectively, with 14 bases between them. The CDR3 sequence: CASSSTGSPNEKLFF. The CDR3 region has the DNA TGTGCCAGCAGCTCAACAGGGAGTCCGAATGAAAAACTGTTTTTT.

The chain couples TRBV7-2 to TRBJ2-7; TRBD2 agrees at 10 bases. The CDR3 totals 14 residues. V lost 4 bases and J lost 3; bases outside the gene matches: 3. Germline V lookup: CDR1 SGHTA, CDR2 FQGNSA. The CDR3 region is CASSYLAGVYEQYF. CDR3 in DNA: TGTGCCAGCAGCTACCTAGCGGGGGTCTACGAGCAGTACTTC.

This clonotype has a count of ten or more. The rearrangement uses TRBV3-1 and TRBJ2-5; a possible D gene is TRBD2 (5 bases). The CDR3 is 14 residues long. Trimming shortened V by 0 bases and J by 3 bases, and 8 bases separated the two germline ends. CDR1 and CDR2 (germline): LGHDT, YNNKEL (reference sequence). Here the CDR3 reads CASSQDWGEETQYF. The CDR3 DNA is TGTGCCAGCAGCCAAGATTGGGGAGAAGAGACCCAGTACTTC.